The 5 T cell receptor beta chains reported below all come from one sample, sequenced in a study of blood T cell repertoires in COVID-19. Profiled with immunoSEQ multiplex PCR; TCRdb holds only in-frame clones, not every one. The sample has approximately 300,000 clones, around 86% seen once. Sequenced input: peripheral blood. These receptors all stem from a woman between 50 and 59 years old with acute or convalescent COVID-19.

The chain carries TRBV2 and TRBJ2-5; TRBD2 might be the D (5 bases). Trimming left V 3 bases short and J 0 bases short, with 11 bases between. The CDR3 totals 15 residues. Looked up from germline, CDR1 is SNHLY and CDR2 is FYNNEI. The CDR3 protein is CASSEERRYQETQYF. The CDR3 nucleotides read TGTGCCAGCAGTGAGGAGCGGAGATACCAAGAGACCCAGTACTTC. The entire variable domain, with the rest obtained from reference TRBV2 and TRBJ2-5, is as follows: EPEVTQTPSHQVTQMGQEVILRCVPISNHLYFYWYRQILGQKVEFLVSFYNNEISEKSEIFDDQFSVERPDGSNFTLKIRSTKLEDSAMYFCASSEERRYQETQYFGPGTRLLVL.

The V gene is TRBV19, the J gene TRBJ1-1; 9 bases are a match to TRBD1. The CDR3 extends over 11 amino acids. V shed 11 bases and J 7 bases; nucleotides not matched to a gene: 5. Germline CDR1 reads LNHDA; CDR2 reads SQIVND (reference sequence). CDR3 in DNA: TGTGCCGCCCGGACAGGGGTTGAAGCTTTCTTT. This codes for CAARTGVEAFF.

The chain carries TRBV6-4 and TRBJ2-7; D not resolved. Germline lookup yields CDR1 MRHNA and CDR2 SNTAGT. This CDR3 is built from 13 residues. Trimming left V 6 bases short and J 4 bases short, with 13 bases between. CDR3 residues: CASSEIADYEQYF. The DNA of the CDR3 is TGTGCCAGCAGCGAGATTGCGGATTACGAGCAGTACTTC.

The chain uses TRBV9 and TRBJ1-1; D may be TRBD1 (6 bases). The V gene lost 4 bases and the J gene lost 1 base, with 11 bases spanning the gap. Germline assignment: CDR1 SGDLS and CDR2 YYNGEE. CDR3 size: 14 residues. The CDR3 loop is CASSLTGSNTEAFF. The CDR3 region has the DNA TGTGCCAGCAGCTTAACAGGGTCGAACACTGAAGCTTTCTTT.

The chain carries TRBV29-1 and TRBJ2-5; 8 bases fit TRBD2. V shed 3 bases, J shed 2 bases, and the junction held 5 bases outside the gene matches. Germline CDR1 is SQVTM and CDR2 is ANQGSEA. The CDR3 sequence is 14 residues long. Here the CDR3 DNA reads TGCAGCGTTGACGAAGGCGGGAGGCAAGAGACCCAGTACTTC. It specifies CSVDEGGRQETQYF.